One and the same sample provided the 14 T cell receptor beta chains below, sequenced in a study of T cells after yellow fever vaccination. TCRdb re-derived calls from the 5' RACE reads in MiXCR, one entry per CDR3 protein. The data show approximately 120,000 distinct CDR3 sequences, under 8% seen once. Material: CD4+ T cells sorted from PBMCs, obtained 9 to 10 days after the first yellow fever vaccination. The receptors derive from a man aged 18-30 years who received the YFV17D yellow fever vaccine.

J is TRBJ2-3 and V is TRBV7-8, with unresolved D. The ends were cut back, 2 bases at V and 0 bases at J, with 6 bases in the middle. The CDR3 totals 14 residues. Germline values: CDR1 SGHVS, CDR2 FQNEAQ. DNA for the CDR3: TGTGCCAGCAGCTTACTACCTAGCACAGATACGCAGTATTTT. Residues: CASSLLPSTDTQYF.

On this clonotype itself: It may be a read error: a sequence one base away is much more abundant. The V and J genes are TRBV3-1 and TRBJ2-7; D is undetermined. The CDR3 consists of 14 residues. The V gene's germline CDR1 is LGHDT and CDR2 YNNKEL (reference sequence). As DNA, the CDR3 is TGTGCCAGCAGCCAGGGCCTAACGAACTACGCGCAGTACGTC. It encodes CASSQGLTNYAQYV.

In its sample, this clonotype was seen many times. The V gene is TRBV14, the J gene TRBJ2-5; TRBD1 aligns across 9 bases. There are 17 residues in the CDR3. V gave up 0 bases and J gave up 6 bases; unmatched junction bases: 11. Germline CDR1 is SGHDN and CDR2 is FVKESK. This CDR3 is CASSQDYGTGRSQTQYF. The CDR3 coding sequence is TGTGCCAGCAGCCAAGATTACGGGACAGGGAGGTCCCAGACCCAGTACTTC. The whole variable domain, remainder taken from reference TRBV14 and TRBJ2-5, is EAGVTQFPSHSVIEKGQTVTLRCDPISGHDNLYWYRRVMGKEIKFLLHFVKESKQDESGMPNNRFLAERTGGTYSTLKVQPAELEDSGVYFCASSQDYGTGRSQTQYFGPGTRLLVL.

At least ten counts were recorded for this clonotype. The chain uses TRBV6-5 and TRBJ2-3; D gene ambiguous. Trimming removed 6 bases from V and 2 bases from J, with 9 bases in between. In germline, CDR1 is MNHEY, CDR2 SVGAGI. The CDR3 covers 13 residues. The CDR3 here is CASRGISTDTQYF. DNA of the CDR3: TGTGCCAGCAGGGGGATCTCCACAGATACGCAGTATTTT.

There are many counts of this clonotype. The chain has TRBV5-1 and TRBJ2-1; D may be TRBD2 (7 bases). Deletions cut 3 bases from V and 8 bases from J, with 27 bases between. The germline gives CDR1 SGHRS, CDR2 YFSETQ. The CDR3 contains 18 residues. CDR3 DNA sequence: TGCGCCAGCAGCTCCACCTTTAACCCGAGGGGGGGCTTGGATGAGCAGTTCTTC. It codes for CASSSTFNPRGGLDEQFF.

This clonotype has more than one count but fewer than ten. The chain recombines TRBV5-8 with TRBJ2-6; D is possibly TRBD1 (6 bases). This CDR3 contains 14 residues. Trimming removed 7 bases from V and 1 base from J, with 9 bases in between. Per the germline V gene, CDR1 is SGHTS and CDR2 is YDEGEE. This CDR3 is CASDRSSGANVLTF. The CDR3 DNA sequence: TGTGCCAGCGACAGGAGTTCTGGGGCCAACGTCCTGACTTTC.

This clonotype was recorded at least ten times. The V and J genes are TRBV7-2 and TRBJ1-2; a weak D match, TRBD1 (6 bases). Looked up from germline, CDR1 is SGHTA and CDR2 is FQGNSA. The germline V and J ends were trimmed by 0 bases and 3 bases, with 11 bases remaining between them. The CDR3 contains 15 residues. CDR3: CASSLAAGDYYGYTF. DNA for the CDR3: TGTGCCAGCAGCTTAGCGGCAGGGGACTACTATGGCTACACCTTC.

This clonotype appeared many times. The rearrangement uses TRBV5-1 and TRBJ2-3; TRBD2 agrees at 10 bases. Germline loops: CDR1 SGHRS, CDR2 YFSETQ. Trimming cost V 0 bases and J 4 bases; bases outside gene matches: 11. The CDR3 extends over 18 amino acids. The CDR3 DNA follows: TGCGCCAGCAGCTTGGTGCAGCGGGGGGGAGTTCGCCCAGATACGCAGTATTTT. This encodes CASSLVQRGGVRPDTQYF. Based on the CDR3 plus reference TRBV5-1 and TRBJ2-3, the full variable domain is KAGVTQTPRYLIKTRGQQVTLSCSPISGHRSVSWYQQTPGQGLQFLFEYFSETQRNKGNFPGRFSGRQFSNSRSEMNVSTLELGDSALYLCASSLVQRGGVRPDTQYFGPGTRLTVL.

This chain joins TRBV5-1 and TRBJ1-2, with 10 bases matching TRBD1. J gave up 8 bases and V 3 bases, and 10 bases lay outside the gene matches. The CDR3 extends over 15 amino acids. Per the germline V gene, CDR1 is SGHRS and CDR2 is YFSETQ. The CDR3 region has the DNA TGCGCCAGCAGCTATGCATCGACAGGGGGCGCCGGCTACACCTTC. Translating gives CASSYASTGGAGYTF.

At least ten counts were recorded for this clonotype. The V and J genes are TRBV5-1 and TRBJ2-1; the D is unclear. The V and J ends lost 0 bases and 5 bases respectively, with 9 bases between them. The CDR3 contains 14 residues. CDR1 is SGHRS, CDR2 YFSETQ, per germline. The CDR3 nucleotides read TGCGCCAGCAGCTTGGGTCGTAGGGACAATGAGCAGTTCTTC. Protein product: CASSLGRRDNEQFF.

V is TRBV12-3 or TRBV12-4 and J is TRBJ2-5; D might be TRBD1 (5 bases). The CDR3 length is 14 residues. V shed 7 bases and J shed 4 bases, with 16 bases lying between them. CDR3 residues: CASTRASRAETQYF. The CDR3 DNA reads as TGTGCCAGCACCCGAGCCAGCAGGGCAGAGACCCAGTACTTC.

This clonotype was recorded at least ten times. The chain joins TRBV7-2 to TRBJ2-7, with D hard to call. Germline assignment: CDR1 SGHTA and CDR2 FQGNSA. The V and J ends lost 1 base and 2 bases respectively, with 15 bases between them. This CDR3 has 16 amino acids. CDR3 nucleotides: TGTGCCAGCAGCTTAGTGGGGTCGGGCTTAACCTACGAGCAGTACTTC. Its protein is CASSLVGSGLTYEQYF.

V gene TRBV20-1 combines with J gene TRBJ2-3, with TRBD2 matching 10 bases. There are 15 residues in the CDR3. CDR1 is DFQATT and CDR2 is SNEGSKA in the germline V gene (reference sequence). Trimming cost V 8 bases and J 1 base; bases outside gene matches: 9. CDR3 region: CSSNSGGSRTDTQYF. CDR3 DNA: TGCAGTTCCAATAGCGGGGGGTCTCGCACAGATACGCAGTATTTT.

This clonotype appeared once. A read error may explain this, as a much larger clone is one base away. The rearrangement uses TRBV2 and TRBJ2-2, with D possibly being TRBD2 (5 bases). The germline CDR1 and CDR2 sequences are SNHLY and FYNNEI. This CDR3 region has 15 residues. The CDR3: CASSDLSANTGEPFF. CDR3 nucleotide sequence: TGTGCCAGCAGTGATCTTTCCGCGAACACCGGGGAGCCGTTTTTT.